The 21 T cell receptor beta chains below were found in one sample sequenced in a study of blood T cells in healthy people across ages. Alongside a J-beta primer mix, a sample-barcoded 5' primer served in a second PCR lasting roughly 6 to 11 cycles. TCRdb fed the 5' RACE reads into MiXCR, producing one record per CDR3 protein. The sample has 1.4 million or so distinct CDR3 sequences; 40% to 45% are singletons. The sample consisted of blood. The receptors originated from a woman under 30 in good health.

This clonotype has only a few counts. The CDR3 coding sequence is TGTGCCAGCACCGGGACCGGGACAGAATTTTTCTCCTACGAGCAGTACTTC. As protein: CASTGTGTEFFSYEQYF. The chain joins TRBV25-1 to TRBJ2-7; 7 bases match TRBD1. Germline values: CDR1 MGHDK, CDR2 SYGVNS. With 7 bases clipped from V and 0 bases from J, the junction kept 15 bases outside the gene matches. The CDR3 consists of 17 residues.

This clonotype was recorded a few times. The chain uses TRBV20-1 and TRBJ2-3; D unclear. With 5 bases removed from V and 1 base from J, the gap between germline ends came to 13 bases. The CDR3 is 14 amino acids. Germline CDR1 reads DFQATT; CDR2 reads SNEGSKA (reference sequence). DNA for the CDR3: TGCAGTGCTTCCTGGGCCCACGGCACAGATACGCAGTATTTT. It is translated as CSASWAHGTDTQYF.

The table lists this clonotype with many counts. The CDR3 DNA sequence: TGTGCCAGCAGCTGGACAGGCACAGATACGCAGTATTTT. It specifies CASSWTGTDTQYF. This chain uses TRBV12-3 or TRBV12-4 with TRBJ2-3; D is perhaps TRBD1 (6 bases). The CDR3 is 13 amino acids. The V and J ends lost 6 bases and 1 base respectively, with 8 bases between them.

This clonotype turned up a few times. The V and J genes are TRBV11-2 and TRBJ2-7; maybe TRBD1 (5 bases). V was trimmed by 5 bases and J by 0 bases, leaving 11 bases between them. This CDR3 has 14 residues. CDR1 SGHAT and CDR2 FQNNGV come from the germline V gene. CDR3 amino acids: CASSPGPLSYEQYF. The DNA for the CDR3 is TGTGCCAGCAGCCCAGGGCCTCTCTCCTACGAGCAGTACTTC.

The chain employs TRBV7-9 and TRBJ2-7; 9 nucleotides agree with TRBD1. Germline assignment: CDR1 SEHNR and CDR2 FQNEAQ (reference sequence). The CDR3 has 16 amino acids. V shed 1 base and J 1 base; nucleotides not matched to a gene: 5. The CDR3 region has the DNA TGTGCCAGCAGCTTAGGCGACAGGGGGGCTTCCTACGAGCAGTACTTC. This codes for CASSLGDRGASYEQYF.

This clonotype was counted many times. V usage is TRBV29-1 and J usage is TRBJ2-7, with 9 bases matching TRBD1. The CDR3 has 14 amino acids. Looked up from germline, CDR1 is SQVTM and CDR2 is ANQGSEA. V shed 6 bases and J 6 bases; nucleotides not matched to a gene: 12. The CDR3 coding sequence is TGCAGCGTGGTAATGACAGGGGGGGTTCGCGAGCAGTACTTC. Translation: CSVVMTGGVREQYF.

V and J are TRBV29-1 and TRBJ2-5; tentative D call: TRBD2 (6 bases). Germline values: CDR1 SQVTM, CDR2 ANQGSEA. V was shortened by 3 bases and J by 5 bases, with 10 bases between the two germline ends. The CDR3 loop spans 12 amino acids. CDR3 residues: CSVEEGRETQYF. The DNA for the CDR3 is TGCAGCGTTGAGGAGGGGCGGGAGACCCAGTACTTC.

This clonotype has a single count. The chain has TRBV7-6 and TRBJ1-1; D gene ambiguous. The CDR3 has 13 amino acids. V lost 1 base, J lost 5 bases, and 8 bases lay in between. The germline V gene encodes CDR1 SGHVS and CDR2 FNYEAQ. The CDR3: CASSLGRETEAFF. The CDR3 DNA reads TGTGCCAGCAGCTTAGGGAGAGAAACTGAAGCTTTCTTT.

This clonotype showed up just a few times. V usage is TRBV10-3 and J usage is TRBJ1-2, with unresolved D. Trimming took 4 bases from V and 7 from J, leaving 10 bases between them. The CDR3 runs 12 residues. Per the germline V gene, CDR1 is ENHRY and CDR2 is SYGVKD. The CDR3 reads CAISGNIGGYTF. The DNA for the CDR3 is TGTGCCATCAGTGGAAACATTGGTGGCTACACCTTC.

This clonotype was counted only a few times. This chain connects TRBV27 to TRBJ2-1, with D uncertain. The CDR3 runs to 16 residues. Germline V gives CDR1 MNHEY, CDR2 SMNVEV (reference sequence). V was pared by 5 bases and J by 6 bases, with 20 bases between. This chain's CDR3 is CASSPLGRNPTNEQFF. The CDR3 nucleotides read TGTGCCAGCAGTCCCTTGGGCAGGAACCCGACCAATGAGCAGTTCTTC.

The chain is built from TRBV7-2 and TRBJ2-3; D uncertain. The V and J ends lost 5 bases and 6 bases respectively, with 15 bases between them. This CDR3 contains 14 residues. Germline CDR1 and CDR2: SGHTA and FQGNSA. The CDR3 protein is CASSPEFLSDTQYF. The DNA for the CDR3 is TGTGCCAGCAGCCCAGAGTTCCTCTCGGATACGCAGTATTTT.

V usage is TRBV20-1 and J usage is TRBJ2-3; D call uncertain. This CDR3 is 11 amino acids long. Germline CDR1 reads DFQATT; CDR2 reads SNEGSKA (reference sequence). Trimming removed 6 bases from V and 7 bases from J, with 11 bases in between. The CDR3 nucleotides read TGCAGTGCCCCGAGAGAGTATACGCAGTATTTT. Protein product: CSAPREYTQYF.

This clonotype was observed a few times. The chain joins TRBV20-1 to TRBJ2-1; D is unclear. V lost 4 bases and J lost 0, with 16 bases in between. The germline gives CDR1 DFQATT, CDR2 SNEGSKA (reference sequence). The CDR3 is 16 residues long. The CDR3 DNA is TGCAGTGCTACCCGCCGTCAGCTAAGCTCCTACAATGAGCAGTTCTTC. Translating it yields CSATRRQLSSYNEQFF.

This clonotype appeared a few times. The chain employs TRBV6-6 and TRBJ2-3; 9 nucleotides line up with TRBD2. The ends lost 4 bases at V and 6 bases at J; junction bases unmatched: 8. The V gene's germline CDR1 is MNHNY and CDR2 SVGAGI (reference sequence). This CDR3 spans 15 amino acids. The CDR3 nucleotides are TGTGCCAGCAGTTCCGAGCGGGAGGCCCGGGATACGCAGTATTTT. It translates to CASSSEREARDTQYF.

This rearrangement joins TRBV20-1 to TRBJ2-5; 11 bases agree with TRBD2. The J call may be incorrect, as the DNA end agrees better with TRBJ2-7. This CDR3 is 14 amino acids long. The V gene's germline CDR1 is DFQATT and CDR2 SNEGSKA (reference sequence). CDR3 DNA sequence: TGCAGTGCCACAGCACTAGCGGGAGTCCACGAGCAGTACTTC. Residues: CSATALAGVHEQYF.

This clonotype was counted a few times. The chain carries TRBV9 and TRBJ2-3; perhaps TRBD2 as D (7 bases). Deletions cut 0 bases from V and 2 bases from J, with 19 bases between. This CDR3 is 18 amino acids long. Germline values: CDR1 SGDLS, CDR2 YYNGEE. The CDR3 reads CASSVASSGGGNTDTQYF. CDR3 in DNA: TGTGCCAGCAGCGTAGCTTCATCGGGCGGGGGCAACACAGATACGCAGTATTTT. Using reference TRBV9 and TRBJ2-3 for the parts outside the CDR3, the full variable domain is DSGVTQTPKHLITATGQRVTLRCSPRSGDLSVYWYQQSLDQGLQFLIQYYNGEERAKGNILERFSAQQFPDLHSELNLSSLELGDSALYFCASSVASSGGGNTDTQYFGPGTRLTVL.

The V gene is TRBV20-1, the J gene TRBJ1-2, with 12 positions matching TRBD1. The CDR3 extends over 16 amino acids. Trimming at V came to 5 bases and at J to 4 bases, leaving 11 bases not matched to a gene. Germline V CDR1 and CDR2: DFQATT, SNEGSKA (reference sequence). The CDR3 is CSADRDRGRPSYGYTF. CDR3 DNA: TGCAGTGCTGACCGGGACAGGGGGCGACCCTCCTATGGCTACACCTTC.

The chain combines TRBV5-1 with TRBJ1-1, with a possible D match to TRBD1 (6 bases). Germline CDR1 and CDR2: SGHRS and YFSETQ. V lost 3 bases and J lost 1, with 13 bases in between. CDR3 length: 15 residues. CDR3 sequence (DNA): TGCGCCAGCAGCTGGGCGGACAGAGCGAACACTGAAGCTTTCTTT. Translated: CASSWADRANTEAFF.

This clonotype was seen more than once but under ten times. The chain couples TRBV6-1 to TRBJ2-1; D may be TRBD2 (6 bases). This CDR3 comprises 14 residues. V was shortened by 6 bases and J by 10 bases, with 19 bases between the two germline ends. Germline loops: CDR1 MNHNS, CDR2 SASEGT. As DNA, the CDR3 is TGTGCCAGCAGAGAATCGGACTACCTCGGCGAGCAGTTCTTC. This codes for CASRESDYLGEQFF.

A few counts support this clonotype. The chain has TRBV4-2 and TRBJ2-5, with 9 positions matching TRBD2. CDR3 size: 14 residues. V lost 3 bases, J lost 5 bases, and 4 bases stayed unmatched. CDR1 and CDR2 from the germline V gene are LGHNA and YNFKEQ. DNA of the CDR3: TGTGCCAGCAGCCAGGGACTAGCCAGGGAGACCCAGTACTTC. The encoded protein is CASSQGLARETQYF.

This chain links TRBV6-5 with TRBJ2-3, with D possibly being TRBD2 (6 bases). The V gene lost 0 bases and the J gene lost 0 bases, with 16 bases spanning the gap. The V gene's germline CDR1 is MNHEY and CDR2 SVGAGI. This CDR3 contains 18 residues. The CDR3 DNA sequence: TGTGCCAGCAGTTACTCGGGGGACTTTTTAATTAGCACAGATACGCAGTATTTT. Its translation: CASSYSGDFLISTDTQYF.